Reported below is one TCR beta chain. Antigen specificity is unknown. This specimen comes from a study of identical twins. Whole-study findings and limits: Twins shared out-of-frame alpha sequences with excess low generation probability.

In TCRdb, the 5' RACE reads were re-called with MiXCR into one record per CDR3 protein. The data show around 490,000 distinct CDR3 sequences, with roughly 15% seen just once and less than 0.5% held by the top ten. V lost 2 bases, J lost 1 base, and 4 bases stayed unmatched. The CDR3 is 17 amino acids. CDR1 is MNHEY and CDR2 is SMNVEV in the germline V gene (reference sequence). In addition, the sample was reused for a study of yellow fever vaccine responses in identical twins. That source reports: Twins reportedly appeared to share part of their vaccine T cell response while keeping part individual.

The genes are TRBV27 and TRBJ2-7; the match to TRBD2 covers 14 bases. Sample: CD4+ T cells sorted from blood. This TCR came from a woman aged 18 to 35 in good health. The CDR3 here is CASSLGTSGGLSYEQYV. As DNA, the CDR3 is TGTGCCAGCAGTTTAGGGACTAGCGGGGGCCTATCCTACGAGCAGTACGTC.